The clone carrying this T cell receptor (beta chain) came up many times. Other DNA variants within this sample encode the same CDR3. Repertoires were generated with immunoSEQ multiplex PCR, while TCRdb's copy carries only in-frame clones and drops some. The sample has roughly 500,000 clones, 85% to 90% seen once; the top ten hold approximately 0.9%. This sample was taken from a study of blood T cell repertoires in COVID-19. Study in general: COVID-19 samples, acute and convalescent, were from the United States, Italy and Spain. From T cells, B-cell-depleted T cells, or PBMCs came the material, which was cDNA or gDNA.

The sample taken for sequencing was peripheral blood. This receptor was identified in a man between 18 and 29 years old with COVID-19, enrolled during active disease.

CDR3 DNA sequence: TGTGCCAGCAGCCAAACTAGCGGAAGCTCCTACGAGCAGTACTTC. Translating gives CASSQTSGSSYEQYF. This sequence joins TRBV27 and TRBJ2-7; 8 bases fit TRBD2. This CDR3 contains 15 residues. V trimming: 6 bases; J trimming: 0 bases; junction bases outside the gene matches: 7. CDR1 is MNHEY, CDR2 SMNVEV, per germline (reference sequence).